This is a list of T cell receptor beta chains from one sample in a study of technical replicates of blood from a few donors. Profiling relied on immunoSEQ multiplex PCR, and the TCRdb table lists in-frame clones only, not all of them. The sample comprises tens of thousands of clones, 91% of which are singletons, and roughly 0.38% rests with the top ten. Input material: T cells isolated from PBMCs. These receptor sequences come from a human donor in good health. Some clones in this sample may be carry-over from other donors' samples. The CDR3 runs from the conserved cysteine through the conserved F or W. D genes are given only for firm matches. Clone size is shown for a subset of rows, as once, few, many or a class of expanded clone.

TRBV10-1	few	-	TRBJ1-1	TGCGCCAGCAGTTTGAGTTCTACCAACACTGAAGCTTTCTTT	CASSLSSTNTEAFF
TRBV25-1	-	TRBD2	TRBJ2-2	TGTGCCAGCAGTGATGGGACTAGCGTATGGCACGGGGAGCTGTTTTTT	CASSDGTSVWHGELFF
TRBV5-1	once	-	TRBJ1-6	TGCGCCAGCAGCCCGGGGATAGCGAATTCACCCCTCCACTTT	CASSPGIANSPLHF
TRBV15	-	TRBD1	TRBJ2-1	TGTGCCACCAGCAGAGAGGGACAGGTAAAGTGGGATGAGCAGTTCTTC	CATSREGQVKWDEQFF
TRBV13	-	TRBD2	TRBJ2-4	TGTGCCAGCAGGTTAGCGGGAGGTGGGAACATTCAGTACTTC	CASRLAGGGNIQYF
TRBV5-1	-	-	TRBJ2-3	TGCGCCAGCAGCTTGGGACAGCTCACAGATACGCAGTATTTT	CASSLGQLTDTQYF
TRBV6-4	-	TRBD1	TRBJ2-1	TGTGCCAGCAGTGACTCTGGGACAGGGGACTACAATGAGCAGTTCTTC	CASSDSGTGDYNEQFF
TRBV4-1	-	-	TRBJ2-5	TGCGCCAGCAGCCAAGGCCCTGGAGGGTCGGAGACCCAGTACTTC	CASSQGPGGSETQYF
TRBV5-1	-	-	TRBJ2-3	TGCGCCACTACCACCGACAGATACACAGATACGCAGTATTTT	CATTTDRYTDTQYF
TRBV6-1	-	-	TRBJ2-3	TGTGCCAGCACTCCCGAGTTAGCGGACGATACGCAGTATTTT	CASTPELADDTQYF
TRBV7-2	once	TRBD2	TRBJ2-1	TGTGCCAGCAGCTTAGCACCTCTCTCGACTAGCGGGAGGGGTGTGTGGAACAATGAGCAGTTCTTC	CASSLAPLSTSGRGVWNNEQFF
TRBV7-9	-	-	TRBJ1-2	TGTGCCAGCAGCTTATTCTCTCCCAGCGGGGTTAACTATGGCTACACCTTC	CASSLFSPSGVNYGYTF
TRBV11-2	once	-	TRBJ1-3	TGTGCCAGCAGCCCTACAGGGATCTCTGGAAACACCATATATTTT	CASSPTGISGNTIYF
TRBV28	-	-	TRBJ2-6	TGTGCCAGCAGTTCCTTACTTGGGAGAACAGGGAGCTCTGGGGCCAACGTCCTGACTTTC	CASSSLLGRTGSSGANVLTF
TRBV30	once	-	TRBJ2-7	TGTGCCTGGAGTGCGCCGGTATCCTACGAGCAGTACTTC	CAWSAPVSYEQYF
TRBV11-3	few	-	TRBJ2-2	TGTGCCAGCAGCTTACTTGGGGGGGCGGCCGGGGAGCTGTTTTTT	CASSLLGGAAGELFF
TRBV5-1	once	-	TRBJ1-5	TGCGCCAGCAGCTTGGAGGGAGATAGCAATCAGCCCCAGCATTTT	CASSLEGDSNQPQHF
TRBV10-3	-	-	TRBJ1-2	TGTGCCATCAGTGTGGAAGGACAGTTCTATGGCTACACCTTC	CAISVEGQFYGYTF
TRBV9	-	-	TRBJ1-5	TGTGCCAGCAGCCCCTCAGGGGGCAATCAGCCCCAGCATTTT	CASSPSGGNQPQHF
TRBV10-2	-	-	TRBJ2-3	TGCGCCAGCGGGGGCGCCCGTGCAGATACGCAGTATTTT	CASGGARADTQYF
TRBV5-6	-	-	TRBJ2-7	TGTGCCAGCAGCTTGGCCGGAGCTTTCTACGAGCAGTACTTC	CASSLAGAFYEQYF
TRBV6-5	-	-	TRBJ1-2	TGTGCCAGCAGTTACTCGGTCCAGTCTAACTATGGCTACACCTTC	CASSYSVQSNYGYTF
TRBV16	once	-	TRBJ1-6	TGTGCCAGCAGCCAATCGTCCGGACTCCCCTATAATTCACCCCTCCACTTT	CASSQSSGLPYNSPLHF
TRBV5-4	once	TRBD1	TRBJ2-3	TGTGCCAGCAGCTTGACAGGGGCCTACACAGATACGCAGTATTTT	CASSLTGAYTDTQYF
TRBV4-2	-	-	TRBJ1-2	TGTGCCAGCAGCCAAGACGAAAGGGGTGGTGGCTACACCTTC	CASSQDERGGGYTF
TRBV10-2	-	-	TRBJ1-4	TGCGCCAGCAGCCCTACCCAGGGAGGAGGTGAAAAACTGTTTTTT	CASSPTQGGGEKLFF
TRBV4-2	-	-	TRBJ2-6	TGTGCCAGCAGCCCCGCGATCGGTGGCTCTGGGGCCAACGTCCTGACTTTC	CASSPAIGGSGANVLTF
TRBV29-1	-	-	TRBJ1-2	TGCAGCGTTGATTCCCTAGATGATAACTATGGCTACACCTTC	CSVDSLDDNYGYTF
TRBV6-1	-	TRBD1	TRBJ1-1	TGTGCCAGCAGTGATTCCTATCGGAGGGGGCACACTGAAGCTTTCTTT	CASSDSYRRGHTEAFF
TRBV4-2	once	-	TRBJ2-2	TGTGCCAGCAGCCTAGGGGACACCGTCGCCGGGGAGCTGTTTTTT	CASSLGDTVAGELFF
TRBV27	-	TRBD1	TRBJ2-7	TGTGCCAGCAGACTCGGACAGGGGTCGTACGAGCAGTACTTC	CASRLGQGSYEQYF
TRBV9	once	-	TRBJ2-1	TGTGCCAGCAGCTCCCGAGGGGGAAGGGATGAGCAGTTCTTC	CASSSRGGRDEQFF
TRBV5-4	-	TRBD1	TRBJ2-7	TGTGCCAGCAGCTTGGAGGGACAGGGTAGCGAGCAGTACTTC	CASSLEGQGSEQYF
TRBV11-1	-	TRBD1	TRBJ2-2	TGTGCCAGCAGCTTGGTAGGACAGGGTAAGTTGACCGGGGAGCTGTTTTTT	CASSLVGQGKLTGELFF
TRBV15	-	-	TRBJ2-1	TGTGCCACCAGCAGAGTAGCAGTCGCACACAATGAGCAGTTCTTC	CATSRVAVAHNEQFF
TRBV18	-	TRBD2	TRBJ2-1	TGTGCCAGCTCACCACCGGTCCTAGCGGGAACCGATGAGCAGTTCTTC	CASSPPVLAGTDEQFF
TRBV6-5	-	TRBD1	TRBJ2-1	TGTGCCAGCAGGGAACCGGGACAGGGGTATGAGCAGTTCTTC	CASREPGQGYEQFF
TRBV7-9	-	TRBD1	TRBJ2-7	TGTGCCAGCGGTGGGACAGGGTATCCCTACGAGCAGTACTTC	CASGGTGYPYEQYF
TRBV29-1	-	-	TRBJ2-1	TGCAGCGTGCAGGGACTGGTGAATGAGCAGTTCTTC	CSVQGLVNEQFF
TRBV14	-	TRBD1	TRBJ1-4	TGTGCCAGCAGCCAAGAGAATACAGGGGGCCTTCCCATCCGAAGTAATGAAAAACTGTTTTTT	CASSQENTGGLPIRSNEKLFF
TRBV19	-	TRBD1	TRBJ2-7	TGTGCCAGTGTCGGGACAGGATCATCTTACGAGCAGTACTTC	CASVGTGSSYEQYF
TRBV29-1	-	TRBD1	TRBJ1-1	TGCAGCGTTTTCGACAGGGGGCGATTTGAAGCTTTCTTT	CSVFDRGRFEAFF
TRBV4-1	-	-	TRBJ2-1	TGCGCCAGCAGCCAAGAAGACGGGAGCTCCTACAATGAGCAGTTCTTC	CASSQEDGSSYNEQFF
TRBV5-1	-	TRBD1	TRBJ2-7	TGCGCCAGCAGCCTGGGACAGGGTCTCTTTTACGAGCAGTACTTC	CASSLGQGLFYEQYF
TRBV7-6	-	-	TRBJ1-1	TGTGCCAGCAGCCCGCGGGGGGCTGGGACTGAAGCTTTCTTT	CASSPRGAGTEAFF
TRBV9	-	TRBD2	TRBJ2-5	TGTGCCAGCAGCGTAAGTCCAGCGGGAGAAGAGACCCAGTACTTC	CASSVSPAGEETQYF
TRBV18	-	-	TRBJ1-5	TGTGCCAGCTCACCCCGGTACGGTCTTAGCAATCAGCCCCAGCATTTT	CASSPRYGLSNQPQHF